This entry is about one TCR beta chain. Its antigen is unknown. Nothing much larger sits one base from this clone, and base qualities are not available. This sample stems from a study of blood T cells in healthy people across ages (dated by TCRdb to the mid-2010s). About the study as a whole: In model experiments, template switching captured roughly one uniquely barcoded TCR beta cDNA molecule for every two T cells. Two additional independent replicas of 1 million unique cDNA reads from the same blood draw were analyzed for two donors (one aged 18 to 30 and one aged 80 or older). The donors were divided into four age groups: young (average around 17 years), middle-aged (about 41), aged (approximately 62) and long-lived (82). The study measured age-related changes in TCR beta repertoire diversity using deep sequencing normalized with unique cDNA molecular identifiers. Donors of different ages were randomly distributed across sequencing lanes to avoid experimental bias.

Receptor libraries were prepared by 5' RACE. A second PCR of about 7 to 12 cycles was run with a J-beta primer mix and a sample-barcoded 5' primer. A unique molecular identifier was introduced onto each TCR beta cDNA molecule by a template-switch 5' adaptor carrying 12 random nucleotides. Each sample yielded at least 3 million CDR3-containing paired-end reads. The Mint cDNA synthesis kit, primed by a TRBC-specific oligonucleotide, was used to synthesize first-strand cDNA from all RNA. Following uracil-DNA glycosylase treatment, a first 18-cycle PCR with universal primers M1SS and BC2_uni_R was performed on all cDNA. As for the authors' bioinformatics: For normalization, 1 million high-quality reads were randomly selected from each sample, with every read carrying a distinct molecular identifier. Instead of being binned into consensus sequences, reads with shared molecular identifiers were discarded. MiTCR, run with a Q25 quality threshold and the strictest error-elimination algorithm, handled CDR3 identification, clonotype clustering and error correction. A nonparametric unseen species model using Euler transformation provided a lower-bound estimate of total TCR beta diversity. The public reads were reanalyzed by TCRdb: fastp trimming at Q25, MiXCR alignment, in-frame beta chains only. A single entry per CDR3 protein holds the most common genes and DNA from its merged rows. TCRdb's processing, not the authors' own work, is the source of the V and J calls. The sample has around 1,900,000 distinct CDR3 sequences on record, around 40% of them singletons. 23% of the sample belongs to the ten largest clones.

Overall study results and their limits: Observed TCR beta diversity correlated strongly with the percentage of naive T cells measured by flow cytometry. Observed TCR beta diversity per million T cells fell roughly linearly with age, and a significant reduction was already apparent by age roughly 40. Since profiling was done on bulk unsorted PBMCs, naive and antigen-experienced compartments could not be conclusively compared. Total diversity estimates from one million sequenced T cells were considered lower bounds and underestimates. Donor CMV infection status was unknown, potentially confounding age-related changes in expanded clonotypes. Compared with the aged group, the long-lived group had more naive CD4+ T cells, fewer expanded clones and increased TCR diversity, suggesting age selection.

Systemically healthy Caucasian individuals from Russia, around 38 in total and aged about 6 to 100 years, were included as donors. Ten milliliters of peripheral blood were collected from each donor into EDTA-treated Vacutainer tubes. Ficoll-Paque density-gradient centrifugation was used to isolate PBMCs, with at least 7 million per sample. Total RNA was extracted from PBMCs with Trizol reagent, with at least 6 micrograms obtained per sample. The percentages of naive CD45RAhigh/CD27high T cells were determined by flow cytometry on a PBMC aliquot from every donor. Taken from the germline V gene, the CDR1 and CDR2 loops are SNHLY and FYNNEI. Counted from cysteine to phenylalanine, this CDR3 has 13 amino acids. The entry retains the CDR3 DNA only, 39 bases that are in frame from base 1. Ends trimmed: V by 10 bases, J by 1 base; bases unmatched to a gene: 6.

This receptor was identified in a human donor in good health. This chain is built from TRBV2 and TRBJ1-1, with 7 bases in between that match TRBD1. The sequencing input was blood. The DNA is as follows: TGTGCCACCGACAGGGAACGGAACACTGAAGCTTTCTTT. Its translation is CATDRERNTEAFF.